A single sample is the source of the 27 T cell receptor beta chains below, sequenced in a study of early T cells in non-severe SARS-CoV-2 infection. TCRdb redid the calling of the 5' RACE reads with MiXCR, one entry per CDR3 protein. The sample includes some 80,000 distinct CDR3 sequences, less than 15% of them seen just once. Specimen: whole blood, collected at baseline. Receptors were obtained from an adult who was a healthcare worker with PCR-confirmed SARS-CoV-2 infection or an uninfected control (not recorded which). The donor label of this sample is uncertain.

This clonotype was seen many times. The rearrangement joins TRBV7-9 to TRBJ1-2; D is ambiguous. There are 14 residues in the CDR3. Germline lookup yields CDR1 SEHNR and CDR2 FQNEAQ (reference sequence). With 5 bases removed from V and 4 bases from J, the gap between germline ends came to 14 bases. CDR3 nucleotide sequence: TGTGCCAGCAGCGTCTCCGGGCCCCTCTATGGCTACACCTTC. This codes for CASSVSGPLYGYTF.

This clonotype has a handful of counts. This chain connects TRBV12-3 or TRBV12-4 to TRBJ2-2, with D perhaps matching TRBD1 (6 bases). V was cut by 3 bases and J by 5 bases, with 10 bases left in between. The CDR3 totals 14 residues. The CDR3 bases are TGTGCCAGCAGTTTCAGGGGAATTACCGGGGAGCTGTTTTTT. Translation: CASSFRGITGELFF.

This clonotype was picked up many times. The V and J genes are TRBV12-3 or TRBV12-4 and TRBJ1-2; D may be TRBD1 (6 bases). There are 14 residues in the CDR3. V was pared by 6 bases and J by 7 bases, with 18 bases between. The CDR3 spells CASSLEPRGGGYTF. In nucleotides, the CDR3 is TGTGCCAGCAGCCTCGAACCCAGGGGAGGTGGCTACACCTTC.

The gene calls are TRBV6-2 or TRBV6-3 and TRBJ2-7; D is undetermined. Trimming took off 6 bases at V and 2 bases at J, with 5 bases between the two ends. Germline V gives CDR1 MNHEY, CDR2 SVGEGT. This CDR3 is 11 amino acids long. Here the CDR3 DNA reads TGTGCCAGCAGGAAGACCTACGAGCAGTACTTC. Translated: CASRKTYEQYF.

The chain combines TRBV10-1 with TRBJ2-2, with D uncertain. This CDR3 has 13 amino acids. From germline, CDR1 is WNHNN and CDR2 SYGVQD (reference sequence). The V and J ends lost 2 bases and 6 bases respectively, with 7 bases between them. The DNA for the CDR3 is TGCGCCAGCAGTGAGCGGTCAGCCGGGGAGCTGTTTTTT. It is translated as CASSERSAGELFF.

This clonotype turned up a few times. The V call is TRBV27, the J call TRBJ1-3; 9 positions match TRBD1. Trimming at V came to 6 bases and at J to 7 bases, leaving 4 bases not matched to a gene. Germline V gene sequence: CDR1 MNHEY, CDR2 SMNVEV (reference sequence). The CDR3 loop spans 13 amino acids. The CDR3 sequence is CASRGQGRNTIYF. For the CDR3, the DNA is TGTGCCAGCAGGGGACAGGGAAGGAACACCATATATTTT.

The J gene is TRBJ2-5, the V gene TRBV12-3 or TRBV12-4, with a weak D call TRBD2 (5 bases). Trimming removed 7 bases at V and 2 bases at J, with 14 bases between. The CDR3 extends over 14 amino acids. The CDR3 reads CASTSGLRQETQYF. CDR3 bases: TGTGCCAGCACCTCCGGACTGAGACAAGAGACCCAGTACTTC.

In this sample, this clonotype turned up a few times. The J gene is TRBJ2-3, the V gene TRBV11-3, with D maybe TRBD2 (6 bases). Trimming left V 1 base short and J 3 bases short, with 8 bases between. CDR1 is SGHNT and CDR2 is YENEEA in the germline V gene. CDR3 length: 14 residues. The CDR3 here is CASSLGGRTDTQYF. In DNA, the CDR3 is TGTGCCAGCAGCTTAGGGGGGAGGACAGATACGCAGTATTTT. Based on the CDR3 plus reference TRBV11-3 and TRBJ2-3, the full variable domain is EAGVVQSPRYKIIEKKQPVAFWCNPISGHNTLYWYLQNLGQGPELLIRYENEEAVDDSQLPKDRFSAERLKGVDSTLKIQPAELGDSAVYLCASSLGGRTDTQYFGPGTRLTVL.

The chain recombines TRBV9 with TRBJ2-3; 9 bases align to TRBD2. Trimming cost V 3 bases and J 2 bases; bases outside gene matches: 16. The germline gives CDR1 SGDLS, CDR2 YYNGEE. This CDR3 has 19 amino acids. As DNA, the CDR3 is TGTGCCAGCAGCGACCCCGAGACCGACCTAGCGGGATTCACAGATACGCAGTATTTT. As protein: CASSDPETDLAGFTDTQYF. Together with reference TRBV9 and TRBJ2-3, the CDR3 gives the full variable domain: DSGVTQTPKHLITATGQRVTLRCSPRSGDLSVYWYQQSLDQGLQFLIQYYNGEERAKGNILERFSAQQFPDLHSELNLSSLELGDSALYFCASSDPETDLAGFTDTQYFGPGTRLTVL.

This clonotype was counted only a few times. The CDR3, as DNA: TGTGCCAGCAGCCACATAGGGACCGGGGAGCTGTTTTTT. Translating it yields CASSHIGTGELFF. The rearrangement joins TRBV7-3 to TRBJ2-2; D is undetermined. Looked up from germline, CDR1 is SGHTA and CDR2 is FQGTGA. The V and J ends lost 5 bases and 5 bases respectively, with 9 bases between them. The CDR3 contains 13 residues.

This clonotype was found a few times. The chain carries TRBV20-1 and TRBJ2-3; TRBD1 agrees at 7 bases. After removal of 0 bases from V and 4 bases from J, the junction contained 7 bases not matched to a gene. The CDR3 totals 15 residues. Germline values: CDR1 DFQATT, CDR2 SNEGSKA (reference sequence). The CDR3 loop is CSARDSRGFSDTQYF. Written as DNA, the CDR3 is TGCAGTGCTAGAGATTCCAGGGGGTTCTCAGATACGCAGTATTTT.

The rearrangement uses TRBV2 and TRBJ2-5; D might be TRBD2 (6 bases). Germline V gene lookup returns CDR1 SNHLY and CDR2 FYNNEI. This CDR3 contains 15 residues. Trimming shortened V by 7 bases and J by 5 bases, and 20 bases separated the two germline ends. The CDR3 reads CASKGSGSGQETQYF. The CDR3 DNA sequence: TGTGCCAGCAAGGGATCCGGGAGTGGTCAGGAGACCCAGTACTTC.

This clonotype was seen more than once but under ten times. This chain uses TRBV14 with TRBJ1-4; unclear D gene. This CDR3 has 15 amino acids. Between the trimmed V and J ends, which lost 0 bases and 0 bases, there was a span of 5 bases. CDR1 and CDR2 from the germline V gene are SGHDN and FVKESK. The CDR3 DNA reads as TGTGCCAGCAGCCAAGAACAGACAACTAATGAAAAACTGTTTTTT. Amino acid sequence: CASSQEQTTNEKLFF.

There are a few counts of this clonotype. The chain links TRBV14 to TRBJ1-3; the D is unclear. Between the trimmed V and J ends, which lost 0 bases and 0 bases, there was a span of 9 bases. The CDR3 consists of 16 residues. Germline V gives CDR1 SGHDN, CDR2 FVKESK. The CDR3: CASSQDTAVSGNTIYF. The CDR3 DNA reads as TGTGCCAGCAGCCAAGATACCGCAGTCTCTGGAAACACCATATATTTT.

The chain recombines TRBV6-6 with TRBJ1-1; no clear D. There are 10 residues in the CDR3. CDR1 and CDR2 from the germline V gene are MNHNY and SVGAGI (reference sequence). Trimming shortened V by 6 bases and J by 5 bases, and 4 bases separated the two germline ends. CDR3 nucleotide sequence: TGTGCCAGCAGGTATACTGAAGCTTTCTTT. Translated, it gives CASRYTEAFF.

The rearrangement joins TRBV12-3 or TRBV12-4 to TRBJ1-2; 7 nucleotides agree with TRBD1. J was trimmed by 4 bases and V by 5 bases; bases with no gene match: 10. CDR3 length: 15 amino acids. The CDR3 region is CASSATGVRVYGYTF. DNA of the CDR3: TGTGCCAGCAGTGCTACAGGGGTGCGAGTCTATGGCTACACCTTC.

V gene TRBV2 combines with J gene TRBJ2-3; 8 nucleotides line up with TRBD2. The CDR3 is 15 amino acids. Per germline, CDR1 SNHLY and CDR2 FYNNEI. The J segment lost 6 bases and the V segment lost 8 bases, leaving 13 bases of the junction unmatched. The CDR3 bases are TGTGCCAGCCCCGCGTCTCGGGAGGGCTGGGATACGCAGTATTTT. Its translation is CASPASREGWDTQYF.

Turning to this clonotype: This is likely a read error, given that the CDR3 carries no conserved phenylalanine or tryptophan at its end. The chain links TRBV25-1 to TRBJ2-5, with 8 bases that match TRBD1. The ends lost 7 bases at V and 3 bases at J; junction bases unmatched: 10. CDR3 length: 15 residues. Germline lookup yields CDR1 MGHDK and CDR2 SYGVNS. The CDR3 nucleotides read TGTGCCAGCACTCCCTCAGGGGGCAATAAAGAGACCCAGTACTTA. Protein: CASTPSGGNKETQYL.

The rearrangement links TRBV7-2 to TRBJ2-1; D is perhaps TRBD2 (6 bases). V was shortened by 6 bases and J by 3 bases, with 15 bases between the two germline ends. Germline V gene lookup returns CDR1 SGHTA and CDR2 FQGNSA. This CDR3 comprises 15 residues. This chain's CDR3 is CASSAMAGNYNEQFF. The CDR3 region has the DNA TGTGCCAGCAGTGCCATGGCGGGGAACTACAATGAGCAGTTCTTC.

This clonotype was seen a few times. The genes are TRBV2 and TRBJ2-5; 9 nucleotides line up with TRBD1. V lost 5 bases and J lost 1; bases outside the gene matches: 5. This CDR3 is 15 amino acids long. The germline gives CDR1 SNHLY, CDR2 FYNNEI. CDR3 in amino acids: CASSSGTGIQETQYF. The CDR3 coding sequence is TGTGCCAGCAGTTCCGGGACAGGGATCCAAGAGACCCAGTACTTC.

The chain employs TRBV3-1 and TRBJ2-3; TRBD2 might be the D (6 bases). The ends were cut back, 1 base at V and 2 bases at J, with 13 bases in the middle. Germline V lookup: CDR1 LGHDT, CDR2 YNNKEL (reference sequence). The CDR3 totals 16 residues. CDR3: CASSQAGRGATDTQYF. In DNA form, the CDR3 reads TGTGCCAGCAGCCAAGCAGGGCGGGGAGCCACAGATACGCAGTATTTT.

This clonotype was observed a handful of times. This chain uses TRBV20-1 with TRBJ2-7; possibly TRBD1 for D (6 bases). This CDR3 spans 13 amino acids. Germline assignment: CDR1 DFQATT and CDR2 SNEGSKA (reference sequence). Trimming shortened V by 3 bases and J by 2 bases, and 11 bases separated the two germline ends. As DNA, the CDR3 is TGCAGTGCTAGTACACAGGGCCCCTACGAGCAGTACTTC. It yields the protein CSASTQGPYEQYF.

The J gene is TRBJ2-3, the V gene TRBV12-3 or TRBV12-4; tentative D call: TRBD2 (5 bases). Trimming pared 5 bases from V and 0 bases from J, leaving 18 bases between. This CDR3 comprises 17 residues. The CDR3 loop is CASSPPPAEESTDTQYF. In DNA form, the CDR3 reads TGTGCCAGCAGTCCCCCCCCGGCGGAGGAGAGCACAGATACGCAGTATTTT.

In this sample, this clonotype turned up a few times. The rearrangement uses TRBV6-2 or TRBV6-3 and TRBJ2-1, with a tentative D call TRBD2 (6 bases). The V gene's germline CDR1 is MNHEY and CDR2 SVGEGT. The CDR3 is 12 residues long. Trimming took 5 bases from V and 9 from J, leaving 11 bases between them. The CDR3 DNA reads TGTGCCAGCAGTCCGGGAGCCATTGAGCAGTTCTTC. Its protein is CASSPGAIEQFF.

Ten or more counts support this clonotype. The chain uses TRBV29-1 and TRBJ1-2; 9 bases line up with TRBD1. In germline, CDR1 is SQVTM, CDR2 ANQGSEA. After removal of 6 bases from V and 2 bases from J, the junction contained 16 bases not matched to a gene. This CDR3 has 17 residues. The CDR3 bases are TGCAGCGTGGGACCGCTTATGGACAGGGGACCCAACTATGGCTACACCTTC. Translation gives CSVGPLMDRGPNYGYTF. The entire variable domain, with the rest obtained from reference TRBV29-1 and TRBJ1-2, is as follows: SAVISQKPSRDICQRGTSLTIQCQVDSQVTMMFWYRQQPGQSLTLIATANQGSEATYESGFVIDKFPISRPNLTFSTLTVSNMSPEDSSIYLCSVGPLMDRGPNYGYTFGSGTRLTVV.

This clonotype turned up a few times. The V gene is TRBV7-2, the J gene TRBJ1-1; 7 nucleotides agree with TRBD1. J lost 6 bases, V lost 5 bases, and 12 bases had no gene match. Germline CDR1 reads SGHTA; CDR2 reads FQGNSA. The CDR3 runs 15 residues. The CDR3 protein is CASSLVGTEGSEAFF. In DNA form, the CDR3 reads TGTGCCAGCAGCCTAGTCGGGACAGAAGGGTCTGAAGCTTTCTTT.

This clonotype was seen a handful of times. The chain uses TRBV7-2 and TRBJ2-3; TRBD2 aligns across 10 bases. The length of the CDR3 is 16 residues. Germline values: CDR1 SGHTA, CDR2 FQGNSA. Trimming cost V 5 bases and J 2 bases; bases outside gene matches: 7. The CDR3 is CASSPRLAGATDTQYF. The CDR3 DNA follows: TGTGCCAGCAGCCCGCGCCTAGCGGGGGCCACAGATACGCAGTATTTT.